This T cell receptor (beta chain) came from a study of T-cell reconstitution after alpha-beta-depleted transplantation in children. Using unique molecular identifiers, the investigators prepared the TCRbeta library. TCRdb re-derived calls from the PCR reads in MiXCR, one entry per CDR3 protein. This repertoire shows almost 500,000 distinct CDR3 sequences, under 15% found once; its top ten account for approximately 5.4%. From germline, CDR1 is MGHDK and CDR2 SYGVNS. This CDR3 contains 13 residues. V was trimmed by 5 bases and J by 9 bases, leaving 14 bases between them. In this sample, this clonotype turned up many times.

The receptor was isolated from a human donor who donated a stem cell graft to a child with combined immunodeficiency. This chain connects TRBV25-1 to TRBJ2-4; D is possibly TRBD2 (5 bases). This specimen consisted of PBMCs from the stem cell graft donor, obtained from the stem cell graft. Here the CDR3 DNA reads TGTGCCAGCAGTAGGACTGGGAATGGCATTCAGTACTTC. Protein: CASSRTGNGIQYF.